This is a list of T cell receptor beta chains from one sample in a study of T cell clonotyping in hematopoietic cell transplantation. Assay: immunoSEQ multiplex PCR; the TCRdb copy retains only in-frame clones and omits some. The table lists about 29,000 clones, about 90% of them singletons. The sample in question was PBMCs, obtained 100 days after allogeneic stem cell transplant. The origin of the receptors is a female patient aged 45-60 years who had an allogeneic stem cell transplant from a related donor, so the T cells may come from the graft donor. Some clones in this sample may be carry-over from other donors' samples. Both conserved end residues are trimmed from each CDR3. A D gene is named only where the DNA matches it firmly.

j_gene | len | d_gene | v_gene | CDR3aa
TRBJ1-4 | 12 | TRBD1 | TRBV10-3 | AIRPTGASEKLF
TRBJ2-3 | 13 | TRBD1 | TRBV5-1 | ASSLKGADTDTQY
TRBJ1-6 | 13 | - | TRBV19 | ASSIGRGINSPLH
TRBJ2-3 | 9 | - | TRBV28 | ASTPGDTQY
TRBJ2-1 | 10 | - | TRBV27 | ASSLELGEQF
TRBJ1-2 | 14 | TRBD1 | TRBV4-2 | ASSQDRVTGGDGYT
TRBJ2-3 | 12 | - | TRBV9 | ASSPEGGTDTQY
TRBJ2-3 | 12 | TRBD1 | TRBV5-1 | ASSLNRGTDTQY
TRBJ2-6 | 13 | - | TRBV10-1 | ANDSTAAGANVLT
TRBJ1-2 | 12 | - | TRBV11-2 | ASSLDVGYRGYT
TRBJ1-1 | 13 | TRBD1 | TRBV18 | ASSPLQGVNTEAF
TRBJ1-5 | 12 | TRBD1 | TRBV19 | ATGGQASNQPQH
TRBJ1-6 | 13 | - | TRBV4-1 | ASSGQTTYNSPLH
TRBJ1-1 | 9 | - | TRBV2 | ASSVVTEAF
TRBJ2-1 | 14 | - | TRBV7-2 | ASSFTGTNSYNEQF
TRBJ1-1 | 12 | - | TRBV7-3 | ASSLTMGTTEAF
TRBJ2-2 | 14 | - | TRBV4-2 | ASSHEDRLNTGELF
TRBJ1-1 | 13 | - | TRBV7-9 | ASSSRQFLNTEAF
TRBJ2-5 | 10 | - | TRBV7-2 | ASSLPPGTQY
TRBJ1-2 | 14 | - | TRBV16 | ASSQFNVYRRDGYT
TRBJ2-2 | 12 | - | TRBV7-7 | ASSQGENTGELF
TRBJ1-2 | 11 | - | TRBV7-8 | ASSLDRTYGYT
TRBJ2-7 | 14 | TRBD1 | TRBV19 | ASSKGPGQSSYEQY
TRBJ2-5 | 11 | - | TRBV5-6 | ASSLWGGETQY
TRBJ1-6 | 13 | - | TRBV5-1 | ASSGQGPYNSPLH
TRBJ2-7 | 13 | - | TRBV5-1 | ASSPARGSLYEQY
TRBJ2-2 | 14 | TRBD1 | TRBV28 | ASSLWGTGGAGELF
TRBJ1-1 | 11 | - | TRBV6-5 | ASSTQGNTEAF
TRBJ1-2 | 12 | TRBD1 | TRBV10-3 | AISESDRNYGYT
TRBJ2-7 | 12 | - | TRBV7-8 | ASSLVLPTDEQY
TRBJ1-2 | 11 | TRBD1 | TRBV29-1 | SASVQGENGYT
TRBJ1-2 | 12 | - | TRBV2 | ASRADRRSYGYT